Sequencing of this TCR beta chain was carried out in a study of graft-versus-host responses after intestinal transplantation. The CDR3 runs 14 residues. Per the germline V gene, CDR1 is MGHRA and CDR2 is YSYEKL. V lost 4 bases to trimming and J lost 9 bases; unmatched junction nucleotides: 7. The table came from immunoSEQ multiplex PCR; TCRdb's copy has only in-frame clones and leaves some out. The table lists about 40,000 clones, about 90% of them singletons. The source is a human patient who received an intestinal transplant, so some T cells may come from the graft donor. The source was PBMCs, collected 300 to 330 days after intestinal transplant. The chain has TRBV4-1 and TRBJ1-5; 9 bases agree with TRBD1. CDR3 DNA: TGCGCCAGCAGCCCCGACAGGGGGACACCGCCCCAGCATTTT. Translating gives CASSPDRGTPPQHF.